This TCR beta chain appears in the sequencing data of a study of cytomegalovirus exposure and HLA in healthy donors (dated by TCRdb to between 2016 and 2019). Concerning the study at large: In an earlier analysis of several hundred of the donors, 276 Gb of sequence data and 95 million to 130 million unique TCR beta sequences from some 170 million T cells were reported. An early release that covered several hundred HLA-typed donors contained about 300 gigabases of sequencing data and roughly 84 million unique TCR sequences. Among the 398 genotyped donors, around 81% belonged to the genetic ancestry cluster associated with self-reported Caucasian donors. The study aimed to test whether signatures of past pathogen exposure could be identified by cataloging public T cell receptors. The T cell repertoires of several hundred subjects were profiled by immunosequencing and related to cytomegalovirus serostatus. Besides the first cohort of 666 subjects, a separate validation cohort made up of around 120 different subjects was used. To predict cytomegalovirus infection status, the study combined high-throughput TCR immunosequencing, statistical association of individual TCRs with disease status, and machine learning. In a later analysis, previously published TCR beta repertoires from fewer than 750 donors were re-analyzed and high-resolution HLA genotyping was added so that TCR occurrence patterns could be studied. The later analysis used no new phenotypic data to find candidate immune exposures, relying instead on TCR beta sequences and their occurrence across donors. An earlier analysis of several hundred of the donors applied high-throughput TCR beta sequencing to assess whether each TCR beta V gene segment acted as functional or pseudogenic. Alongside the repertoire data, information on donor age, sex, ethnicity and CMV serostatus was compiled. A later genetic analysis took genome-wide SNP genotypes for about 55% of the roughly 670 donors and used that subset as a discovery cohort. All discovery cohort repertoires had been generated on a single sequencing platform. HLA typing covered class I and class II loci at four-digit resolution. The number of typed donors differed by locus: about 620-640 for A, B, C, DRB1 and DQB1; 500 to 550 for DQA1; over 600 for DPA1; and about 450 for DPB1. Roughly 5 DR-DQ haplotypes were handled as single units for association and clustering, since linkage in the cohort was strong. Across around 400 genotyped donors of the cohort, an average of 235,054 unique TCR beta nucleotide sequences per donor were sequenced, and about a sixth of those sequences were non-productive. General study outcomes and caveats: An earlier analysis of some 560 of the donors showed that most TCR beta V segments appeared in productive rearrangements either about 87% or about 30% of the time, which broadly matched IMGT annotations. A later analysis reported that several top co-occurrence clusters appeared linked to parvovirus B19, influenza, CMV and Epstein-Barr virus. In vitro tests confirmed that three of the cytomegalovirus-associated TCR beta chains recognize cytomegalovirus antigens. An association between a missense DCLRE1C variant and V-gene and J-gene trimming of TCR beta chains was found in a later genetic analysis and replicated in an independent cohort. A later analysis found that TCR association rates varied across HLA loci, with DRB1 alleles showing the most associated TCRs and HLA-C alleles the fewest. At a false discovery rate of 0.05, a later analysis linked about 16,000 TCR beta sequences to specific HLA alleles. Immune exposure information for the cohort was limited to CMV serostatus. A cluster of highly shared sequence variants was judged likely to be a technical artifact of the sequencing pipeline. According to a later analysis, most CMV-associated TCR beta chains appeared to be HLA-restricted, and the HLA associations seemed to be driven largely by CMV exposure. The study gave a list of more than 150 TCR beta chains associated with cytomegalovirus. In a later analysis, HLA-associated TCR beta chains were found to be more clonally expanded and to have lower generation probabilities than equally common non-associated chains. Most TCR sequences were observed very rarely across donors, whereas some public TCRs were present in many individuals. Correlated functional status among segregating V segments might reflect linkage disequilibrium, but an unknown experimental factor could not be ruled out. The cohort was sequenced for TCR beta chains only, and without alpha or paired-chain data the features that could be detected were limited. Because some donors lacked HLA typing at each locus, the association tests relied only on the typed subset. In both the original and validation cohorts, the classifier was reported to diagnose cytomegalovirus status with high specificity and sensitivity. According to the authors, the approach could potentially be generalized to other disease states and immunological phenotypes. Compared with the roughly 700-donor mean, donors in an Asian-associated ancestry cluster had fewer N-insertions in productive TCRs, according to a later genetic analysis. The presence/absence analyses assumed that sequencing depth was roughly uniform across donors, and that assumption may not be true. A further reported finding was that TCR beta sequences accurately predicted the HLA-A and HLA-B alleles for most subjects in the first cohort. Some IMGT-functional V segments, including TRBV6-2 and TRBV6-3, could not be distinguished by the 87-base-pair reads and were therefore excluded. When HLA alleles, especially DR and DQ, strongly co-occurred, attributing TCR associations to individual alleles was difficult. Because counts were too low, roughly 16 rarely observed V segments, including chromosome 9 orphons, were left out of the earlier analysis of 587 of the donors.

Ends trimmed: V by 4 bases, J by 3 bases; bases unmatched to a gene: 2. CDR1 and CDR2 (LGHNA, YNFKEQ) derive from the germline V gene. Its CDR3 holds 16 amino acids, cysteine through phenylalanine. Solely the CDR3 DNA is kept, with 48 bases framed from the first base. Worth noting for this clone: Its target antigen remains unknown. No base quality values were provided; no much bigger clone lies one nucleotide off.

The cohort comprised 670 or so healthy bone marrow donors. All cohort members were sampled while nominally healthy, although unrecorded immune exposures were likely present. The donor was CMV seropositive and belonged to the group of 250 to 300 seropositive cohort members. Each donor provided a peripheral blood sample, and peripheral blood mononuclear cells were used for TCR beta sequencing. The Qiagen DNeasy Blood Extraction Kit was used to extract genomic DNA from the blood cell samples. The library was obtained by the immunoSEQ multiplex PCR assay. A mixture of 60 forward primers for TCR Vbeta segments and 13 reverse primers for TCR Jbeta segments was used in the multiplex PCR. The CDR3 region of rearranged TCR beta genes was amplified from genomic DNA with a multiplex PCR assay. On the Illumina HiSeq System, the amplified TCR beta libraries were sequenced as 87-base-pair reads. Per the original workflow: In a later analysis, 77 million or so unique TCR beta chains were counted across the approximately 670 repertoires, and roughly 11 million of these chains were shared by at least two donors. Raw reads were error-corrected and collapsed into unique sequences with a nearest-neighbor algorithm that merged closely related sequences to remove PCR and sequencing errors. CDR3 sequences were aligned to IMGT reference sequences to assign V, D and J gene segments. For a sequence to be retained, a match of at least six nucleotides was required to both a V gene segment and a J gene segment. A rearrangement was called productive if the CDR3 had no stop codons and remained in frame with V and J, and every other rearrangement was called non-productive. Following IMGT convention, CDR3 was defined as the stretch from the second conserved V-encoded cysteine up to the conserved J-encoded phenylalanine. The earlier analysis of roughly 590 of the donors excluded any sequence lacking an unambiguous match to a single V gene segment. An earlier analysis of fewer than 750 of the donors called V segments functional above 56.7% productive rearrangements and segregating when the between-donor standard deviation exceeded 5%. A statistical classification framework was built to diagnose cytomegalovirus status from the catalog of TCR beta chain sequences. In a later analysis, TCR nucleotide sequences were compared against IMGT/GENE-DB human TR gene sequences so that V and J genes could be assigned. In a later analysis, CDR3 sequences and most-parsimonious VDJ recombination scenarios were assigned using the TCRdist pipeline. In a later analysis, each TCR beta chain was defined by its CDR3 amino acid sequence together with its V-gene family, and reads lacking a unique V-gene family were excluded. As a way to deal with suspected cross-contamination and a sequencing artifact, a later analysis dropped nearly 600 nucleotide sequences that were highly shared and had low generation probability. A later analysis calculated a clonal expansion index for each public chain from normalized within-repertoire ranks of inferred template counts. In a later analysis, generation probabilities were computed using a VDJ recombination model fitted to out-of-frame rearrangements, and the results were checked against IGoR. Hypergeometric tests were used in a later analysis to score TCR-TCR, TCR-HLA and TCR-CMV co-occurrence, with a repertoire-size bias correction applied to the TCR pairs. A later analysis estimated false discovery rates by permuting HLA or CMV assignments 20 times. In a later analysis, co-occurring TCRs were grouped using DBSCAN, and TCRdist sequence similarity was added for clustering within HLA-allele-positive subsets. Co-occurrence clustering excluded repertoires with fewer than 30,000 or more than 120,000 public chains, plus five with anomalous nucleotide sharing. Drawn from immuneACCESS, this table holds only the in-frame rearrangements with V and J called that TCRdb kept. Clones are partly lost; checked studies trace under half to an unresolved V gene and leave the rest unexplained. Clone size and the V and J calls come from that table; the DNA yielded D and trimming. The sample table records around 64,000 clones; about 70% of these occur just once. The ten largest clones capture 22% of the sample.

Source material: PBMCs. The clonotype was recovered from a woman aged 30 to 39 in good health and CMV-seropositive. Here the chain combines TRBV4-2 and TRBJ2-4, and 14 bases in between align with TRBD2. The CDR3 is CASSRGLAGGKNIQYF. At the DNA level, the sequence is TGTGCCAGCAGCCGAGGACTAGCGGGAGGCAAAAACATTCAGTACTTC.